These 25 T cell receptor beta chains originate from one sample sequenced in a study of cytomegalovirus exposure and HLA in healthy donors. PCR was performed using 60 Vbeta and 13 Jbeta primers. Produced via immunoSEQ multiplex PCR; TCRdb's table is partial and in-frame only. Among about 180,000 clones, roughly 76% were seen once, and the ten largest hold 4% to 5%. The sequencing sample was made of PBMCs. These receptor sequences come from a woman aged 18-29 years in good health and CMV-seropositive.

The J gene is TRBJ2-1, the V gene TRBV10-3; 12 bases match TRBD2. There are 15 residues in the CDR3. Trimming took 2 bases from V and 6 from J; bases not matched to a gene: 2. In germline, CDR1 is ENHRY, CDR2 SYGVKD. The CDR3 region is CAISELAGGLNEQFF. Written as DNA, the CDR3 is TGTGCCATCAGTGAGCTAGCGGGGGGGCTCAATGAGCAGTTCTTC.

The chain couples TRBV18 to TRBJ1-1; D remains ambiguous. The V end was cut by 1 base, the J end by 1 base, with 13 bases between. Germline V gene data show CDR1 as KGHSH and CDR2 as LQKENI. The CDR3 is 16 residues long. The CDR3 region has the DNA TGTGCCAGCTCACCACAAGCCCAGGCGGGGAACACTGAAGCTTTCTTT. This gives the protein CASSPQAQAGNTEAFF.

V and J are TRBV5-1 and TRBJ2-5; TRBD2 might be the D (5 bases). The CDR3 sequence is 13 residues long. V was shortened by 6 bases and J by 2 bases, with 11 bases between the two germline ends. CDR1 is SGHRS and CDR2 is YFSETQ in the germline V gene. CDR3 DNA sequence: TGCGCCAGCAAAGTAGGCGGGCAAGAGACCCAGTACTTC. It codes for CASKVGGQETQYF.

The chain employs TRBV15 and TRBJ2-7, with 9 bases lining up with TRBD2. V was pared by 1 base and J by 6 bases, with 4 bases of the junction left unmatched. Germline V CDR1 and CDR2: LNHNV, YYDKDF (reference sequence). This CDR3 has 14 amino acids. The CDR3 region is CATSRAQRGAEQYF. In DNA form, the CDR3 reads TGTGCCACCAGCAGAGCCCAGCGGGGGGCCGAGCAGTACTTC. Full variable domain (outside the CDR3, taken from reference TRBV15 and TRBJ2-7): DAMVIQNPRYQVTQFGKPVTLSCSQTLNHNVMYWYQQKSSQAPKLLFHYYDKDFNNEADTPDNFQSRRPNTSFCFLDIRSPGLGDTAMYLCATSRAQRGAEQYFGPGTRLTVT.

The chain has TRBV2 and TRBJ1-1; possibly TRBD1 for D (5 bases). V was trimmed by 10 bases and J by 0 bases, leaving 15 bases between them. Looked up from germline, CDR1 is SNHLY and CDR2 is FYNNEI. The CDR3 has 14 amino acids. The CDR3 nucleotides read TGTGCCACGGTGGCAGGGACTATGAACACTGAAGCTTTCTTT. This codes for CATVAGTMNTEAFF. Looking up the rest from reference TRBV2 and TRBJ1-1 gives the full variable domain: EPEVTQTPSHQVTQMGQEVILRCVPISNHLYFYWYRQILGQKVEFLVSFYNNEISEKSEIFDDQFSVERPDGSNFTLKIRSTKLEDSAMYFCATVAGTMNTEAFFGQGTRLTVV.

The J gene is TRBJ1-6, the V gene TRBV2, with 8 bases aligning to TRBD1. Losses at the gene ends were 11 bases for V and 6 bases for J; bases not matched to a gene: 3. The CDR3 has 12 residues. Germline V gene sequence: CDR1 SNHLY, CDR2 FYNNEI. CDR3 sequence: CAGTGGNSPLHF. The CDR3 DNA reads as TGTGCCGGTACAGGGGGTAATTCACCCCTCCACTTT.

V gene TRBV10-3 combines with J gene TRBJ2-1; 9 bases are shared with TRBD2. V shed 8 bases and J 5 bases; nucleotides not matched to a gene: 10. CDR1 and CDR2 (germline): ENHRY, SYGVKD. The CDR3 is 15 residues long. The CDR3 coding sequence is TGTGCCATCTTGCCGCGGGGGGGCGCCAACAATGAGCAGTTCTTC. Translated: CAILPRGGANNEQFF.

V usage is TRBV7-9 and J usage is TRBJ2-1, with a tentative D call TRBD2 (6 bases). CDR1 and CDR2 (germline): SEHNR, FQNEAQ (reference sequence). Between the trimmed V and J ends, which lost 5 bases and 5 bases, there was a span of 13 bases. The CDR3 has 14 residues. The CDR3 protein is CASSLDGGNNEQFF. The CDR3 DNA sequence: TGTGCCAGCAGCCTAGATGGGGGGAACAATGAGCAGTTCTTC. The variable domain in full, with the rest retrieved from reference TRBV7-9 and TRBJ2-1, is DTGVSQNPRHKITKRGQNVTFRCDPISEHNRLYWYRQTLGQGPEFLTYFQNEAQLEKSRLLSDRFSAERPKGSFSTLEIQRTEQGDSAMYLCASSLDGGNNEQFFGPGTRLTVL.

The gene calls are TRBV9 and TRBJ2-5; D might be TRBD1 (5 bases). Germline CDR1 SGDLS, CDR2 YYNGEE. Trimming cost V 2 bases and J 3 bases, with 11 bases left between them. The CDR3 is 14 residues long. The CDR3 nucleotides are TGTGCCAGCAGCGTGCAGGGTGTTGAAGAGACCCAGTACTTC. Its translation is CASSVQGVEETQYF.

Here the CDR3 DNA reads TGTGCCAGCAGTTTATTGGCGACAGAAGTCTACGAGCAGTACTTC. Translation: CASSLLATEVYEQYF. This chain connects TRBV27 to TRBJ2-7; perhaps TRBD1 as D (5 bases). There are 15 residues in the CDR3. Germline loops: CDR1 MNHEY, CDR2 SMNVEV (reference sequence). V gave up 1 base and J gave up 3 bases, with 13 bases separating them.

This clone has a handful of counts. J is TRBJ1-6 and V is TRBV11-3, with D uncertain. The CDR3 extends over 12 amino acids. Trimming took off 1 base at V and 10 bases at J, with 5 bases between the two ends. The V gene's germline CDR1 is SGHNT and CDR2 YENEEA. CDR3 loop: CASSLGASPLHF. As DNA, the CDR3 is TGTGCCAGCAGCTTAGGGGCCTCACCCCTCCACTTT.

The chain couples TRBV12-5 to TRBJ1-2; 8 positions agree with TRBD1. This CDR3 is built from 15 residues. Per germline, CDR1 LGHNT and CDR2 FRNRAP. The V gene end was trimmed by 2 bases and the J gene end by 4 bases; junction bases not matched to a gene: 6. The CDR3 protein is CASGLPGQGPYGYTF. The CDR3 DNA follows: TGTGCTAGTGGTTTGCCCGGACAGGGCCCCTATGGCTACACCTTC.

This rearrangement joins TRBV4-1 to TRBJ2-2; TRBD1 matches at 7 bases. This CDR3 has 17 residues. CDR1 is MGHRA, CDR2 YSYEKL, per germline. The junction had 15 bases not matched to a gene; V was cut back by 1 base and J by 10 bases. The chain's CDR3 is CASSQAPPRQGVSELFF. The CDR3 DNA is TGCGCCAGCAGCCAAGCCCCGCCAAGGCAGGGGGTCTCGGAGCTGTTTTTT.

The gene calls are TRBV7-2 and TRBJ1-1; D uncertain. The CDR3 has 13 amino acids. The germline V and J ends were trimmed by 5 bases and 1 base, with 8 bases remaining between them. CDR1 SGHTA and CDR2 FQGNSA come from the germline V gene. CDR3 sequence reads: CASSRHWNTEAFF. CDR3 nucleotide sequence: TGTGCCAGCAGCAGACATTGGAACACTGAAGCTTTCTTT.

This chain connects TRBV2 to TRBJ1-2; 8 bases line up with TRBD1. The CDR3 sequence is 12 residues long. V dropped 6 bases and J dropped 7; count of bases not matched to a gene: 4. Germline V gene sequence: CDR1 SNHLY, CDR2 FYNNEI. Here the CDR3 DNA reads TGTGCCAGCAGACAGGGGGAGGGTGGCTACACCTTC. It translates to CASRQGEGGYTF.

This clone was counted a single time. This chain joins TRBV11-2 and TRBJ2-4; 7 bases are a match to TRBD2. This CDR3 comprises 16 residues. The junction had 13 bases not matched to a gene; V was cut back by 0 bases and J by 11 bases. The germline V gene encodes CDR1 SGHAT and CDR2 FQNNGV. DNA of the CDR3: TGTGCCAGCAGCTTAGATTTCGGGGGGTCCTCCCGGGTTCAGTACTTC. It specifies CASSLDFGGSSRVQYF.

In DNA, the CDR3 is TGTGCCAGCAGCGCCGGCTATAATTCACCCCTCCACTTT. Encoded protein: CASSAGYNSPLHF. This chain joins TRBV7-2 and TRBJ1-6; no clear D gene. Germline V lookup: CDR1 SGHTA, CDR2 FQGNSA. Trimming left V 5 bases short and J 3 bases short, with 5 bases between. This CDR3 is 13 amino acids long.

This sequence joins TRBV5-1 and TRBJ1-2; 8 positions match TRBD1. Germline loops: CDR1 SGHRS, CDR2 YFSETQ. The CDR3 is 16 amino acids. V shed 4 bases, J shed 8 bases, and the junction held 16 bases outside the gene matches. The CDR3 region is CASSQAGTGGIRGYTF. CDR3 sequence (DNA): TGCGCCAGCAGCCAAGCAGGGACAGGTGGGATAAGAGGCTACACCTTC. The whole variable domain, filled in from reference TRBV5-1 and TRBJ1-2, reads KAGVTQTPRYLIKTRGQQVTLSCSPISGHRSVSWYQQTPGQGLQFLFEYFSETQRNKGNFPGRFSGRQFSNSRSEMNVSTLELGDSALYLCASSQAGTGGIRGYTFGSGTRLTVV.

The V call is TRBV13, the J call TRBJ2-1; D is perhaps TRBD2 (7 bases). Germline V gives CDR1 PRHDT, CDR2 FYEKMQ (reference sequence). This CDR3 comprises 16 residues. The V end was cut by 2 bases, the J end by 4 bases, with 15 bases between. The CDR3 protein is CASSLPRGAQYNEQFF. DNA for the CDR3: TGTGCCAGCAGCTTACCCCGGGGGGCCCAATACAATGAGCAGTTCTTC.

The chain uses TRBV28 and TRBJ1-1, with D perhaps matching TRBD1 (5 bases). Germline V gives CDR1 MDHEN, CDR2 SYDVKM. The CDR3 loop spans 13 amino acids. V lost 7 bases to trimming and J lost 8 bases, with 17 bases between them. Written as DNA, the CDR3 is TGTGCCAGCATTGCGGGACGGGGAATAGAAGCTTTCTTT. This sequence encodes CASIAGRGIEAFF.

The sample holds a few counts of this clone. V is TRBV6-5 and J is TRBJ2-1; possible D gene TRBD1, 5 bases. V was cut by 8 bases and J by 4 bases, with 6 bases left in between. The CDR3 sequence is 11 residues long. The germline gives CDR1 MNHEY, CDR2 SVGAGI. The CDR3 nucleotides read TGTGCCAGCCGACAGTACAATGAGCAGTTCTTC. Protein: CASRQYNEQFF.

This rearrangement joins TRBV5-6 to TRBJ1-1, with D perhaps matching TRBD1 (6 bases). Trimming left V 0 bases short and J 2 bases short, with 14 bases between. Germline V lookup: CDR1 SGHDT, CDR2 YYEEEE. There are 16 residues in the CDR3. This chain's CDR3 is CASSLGPGGGNTEAFF. In DNA, the CDR3 is TGTGCCAGCAGCTTGGGGCCGGGGGGCGGAAACACTGAAGCTTTCTTT.

This clone was recorded only once. The CDR3 DNA is TGTGCCAGCAGCACGACTGCGGGGGGCAGGGCAGATACGCAGTATTTT. Protein sequence: CASSTTAGGRADTQYF. The chain is built from TRBV7-9 and TRBJ2-3, with 8 bases aligning to TRBD2. The CDR3 is made up of 16 amino acids. Trimming at V came to 5 bases and at J to 4 bases, leaving 11 bases not matched to a gene. The germline gives CDR1 SEHNR, CDR2 FQNEAQ (reference sequence).

This chain uses TRBV5-1 with TRBJ2-7, with TRBD1 as a possible D gene (5 bases). CDR3 length equals 12 residues. Germline V gene sequence: CDR1 SGHRS, CDR2 YFSETQ. V shed 3 bases and J shed 6 bases, with 10 bases lying between them. The CDR3 loop is CASSSTGSEQYF. DNA for the CDR3: TGCGCCAGCAGCTCAACAGGTTCCGAGCAGTACTTC. Drawing the rest from reference TRBV5-1 and TRBJ2-7, the complete variable domain is KAGVTQTPRYLIKTRGQQVTLSCSPISGHRSVSWYQQTPGQGLQFLFEYFSETQRNKGNFPGRFSGRQFSNSRSEMNVSTLELGDSALYLCASSSTGSEQYFGPGTRLTVT.

The chain uses TRBV30 and TRBJ1-6; TRBD1 matches 7 bases. The germline gives CDR1 GTSNPN, CDR2 SVGIG (reference sequence). CDR3 length: 13 amino acids. The J segment lost 8 bases and the V segment lost 4 bases, leaving 5 bases of the junction unmatched. CDR3 nucleotide sequence: TGTGCCTGGACCGGGACAGCTTATTCACCCCTCCACTTT. Its protein is CAWTGTAYSPLHF. Complete variable domain (other parts from reference TRBV30 and TRBJ1-6): SQTIHQWPATLVQPVGSPLSLECTVEGTSNPNLYWYRQAAGRGLQLLFYSVGIGQISSEVPQNLSASRPQDRQFILSSKKLLLSDSGFYLCAWTGTAYSPLHFGNGTRLTVT.